This TCR beta chain originates from a study of blood T cells in healthy people across ages. Trimming took 2 bases from V and 4 from J, leaving 18 bases between them. This CDR3 comprises 15 residues. Germline V CDR1 and CDR2: SQVTM, ANQGSEA. Study outcomes and limitations: Total diversity from one million sequenced T cells was likely underestimated. Age showed a roughly linear inverse relationship with TCR beta diversity per million T cells.

The authors ran a second PCR of roughly 7 to 11 cycles using a sample-barcoded 5' primer and a J-beta primer mix. Every sample returned 2.5 million or more CDR3-containing paired-end reads. TCRdb recomputed calls from the 5' RACE reads with MiXCR, one row per CDR3 protein. The table lists over 600,000 distinct CDR3 sequences, 45% to 70% of them singletons. This clonotype was counted only a few times. Antigen: not known. V gene TRBV29-1 combines with J gene TRBJ2-7; perhaps TRBD2 as D (7 bases). The sequenced material came from blood. The TCR comes from a man between 40 and 49 years old in good health. This chain's CDR3 is CSVERGASGPYEQYF. CDR3 nucleotide sequence: TGCAGCGTTGAAAGGGGGGCTAGCGGACCATACGAGCAGTACTTC.